This T cell receptor (beta chain) was sequenced for a study of Graves' ophthalmopathy and Graves' hyperthyroidism. This CDR3 has 15 amino acids. CDR1 is LNHDA, CDR2 SQIVND, per germline (reference sequence). V was trimmed by 3 bases and J by 7 bases, leaving 13 bases between them. Using RNA transcripts, the TCR beta CDR3 regions were amplified. RT-PCR in the first round used HTBI primers; a second-round multiplex PCR followed. TCRdb passed the multiplex PCR reads through MiXCR, listing each CDR3 protein once. Altogether tens of thousands of distinct CDR3 sequences are present, over 40% being singletons, with the ten largest covering 18%. Study outcomes and limitations: Most thyroid-expanded clonotypes exceeding 0.001 frequency were also found in blood.

Enrollment excluded any patients with other autoimmune diseases, uncontrolled infections, pregnancy or lactation. Each diagnosis was determined on the basis of clinical symptoms, serum thyroxine, TRAb, thyroid ultrasound and orbital computed tomography. The PBMCs had their origin in 7.5 to 10 ml of fresh peripheral blood. This clonotype is categorized as medium-sized (0.01 to 0.1%). The antigen is unknown. Material: peripheral blood. The chain has TRBV19 and TRBJ1-6; maybe TRBD1 (5 bases). The sequence was obtained from an adult man with Graves' ophthalmopathy. The CDR3 sequence is CASSIKGQTNSPLHF. For the CDR3, the DNA is TGTGCCAGTAGTATTAAAGGACAAACCAATTCACCCCTCCACTTT.